These 3 T cell receptor beta chains share one sample of origin, sequenced in a study of T cell repertoires in cytomegalovirus infection. TCRdb re-derived calls from the reads in MiXCR, one entry per CDR3 protein. The table shows hundreds of thousands of distinct CDR3 sequences, with approximately 6.7% occurring only once. Specimen: PBMCs. The receptors here all came from a human donor in good health (CMV status not recorded). Some clones in this sample may be carry-over from other donors' samples.

This clonotype was counted many times. The chain employs TRBV7-2 and TRBJ1-1, with D unclear. The CDR3 runs 15 residues. Germline values: CDR1 SGHTA, CDR2 FQGNSA. V lost 6 bases and J lost 4, with 18 bases in between. CDR3 sequence (DNA): TGTGCCAGCAGTAGAATAGGGTTACGGAGCACTGAAGCTTTCTTT. Its protein product is CASSRIGLRSTEAFF.

This clonotype has only one observation. The CDR3 DNA is TGTGCCAGCAGCCCTTCCGGGGGAATGAACACCGGGGAGCTGTTTTTT. This codes for CASSPSGGMNTGELFF. The chain employs TRBV7-9 and TRBJ2-2; perhaps TRBD2 as D (6 bases). Between the trimmed V and J ends, which lost 5 bases and 1 base, there was a span of 14 bases. The germline V gene has CDR1 SEHNR and CDR2 FQNEAQ (reference sequence). This CDR3 region has 16 residues.

This clonotype was recorded at least ten times. The chain links TRBV3-1 to TRBJ2-7, with D perhaps being TRBD1 or TRBD2 (5 bases each). This CDR3 region has 15 residues. Trimming pared 5 bases from V and 2 bases from J, leaving 16 bases between. Germline V gene data show CDR1 as LGHDT and CDR2 as YNNKEL (reference sequence). The CDR3 DNA sequence: TGTGCCAGCAGCTTCCGGACAAGAGGGACCTACGAGCAGTACTTC. Its protein product is CASSFRTRGTYEQYF.